These 26 T cell receptor beta chains share one sample of origin, sequenced in a study of shared clonotypes between healthy human individuals. The protocol was immunoSEQ multiplex PCR, while the TCRdb copy is restricted to in-frame clones and leaves out a portion. The sample includes under 1 million clones, around 93% of them seen just once. Naive CD8 cells lacked CD45RO, underwent positive selection for CCR7 and left out terminally differentiated effector memory CD45RA+ cells. Sequenced material: naive CD8+ T cells sorted from blood. Receptor source: a young man in good health.

V gene TRBV27 combines with J gene TRBJ2-5; D is ambiguous. V lost 5 bases to trimming and J lost 1 base, with 11 bases between them. The CDR3 is made up of 14 amino acids. Germline V CDR1 and CDR2: MNHEY, SMNVEV (reference sequence). The CDR3 nucleotides are TGTGCCAGCAGTCCAATAGAGATCCAAGAGACCCAGTACTTC. Its protein is CASSPIEIQETQYF.

CDR3 in DNA: TGTGCCATCAGTGATGGTGTTTCAGCCGAGACCCAGTACTTC. Amino acid sequence: CAISDGVSAETQYF. The rearrangement links TRBV10-3 to TRBJ2-5, with D hard to call. The CDR3 runs to 14 residues. The V end lost 3 bases, the J end lost 5 bases, and 13 bases lay between the germline ends. CDR1 is ENHRY, CDR2 SYGVKD, per germline.

The CDR3 here is CASSTWDREYNEQFF. The CDR3 nucleotides are TGTGCCAGCAGCACTTGGGACAGGGAATACAATGAGCAGTTCTTC. The V call is TRBV9, the J call TRBJ2-1; 9 bases agree with TRBD1. Germline CDR1 SGDLS, CDR2 YYNGEE. This CDR3 comprises 15 residues. Losses at the gene ends were 4 bases for V and 4 bases for J; bases not matched to a gene: 6. Together with reference TRBV9 and TRBJ2-1, the CDR3 gives the full variable domain: DSGVTQTPKHLITATGQRVTLRCSPRSGDLSVYWYQQSLDQGLQFLIQYYNGEERAKGNILERFSAQQFPDLHSELNLSSLELGDSALYFCASSTWDREYNEQFFGPGTRLTVL.

The chain uses TRBV27 and TRBJ1-1, with D uncertain. Trimming took 0 bases from V and 2 from J, leaving 13 bases between them. The V gene's germline CDR1 is MNHEY and CDR2 SMNVEV (reference sequence). The CDR3 is 16 amino acids. CDR3 amino acids: CASSLSPTDGNTEAFF. CDR3 in DNA: TGTGCCAGCAGTTTATCTCCCACGGATGGTAACACTGAAGCTTTCTTT.

The J gene is TRBJ1-2, the V gene TRBV7-2; D gene unclear. The V gene's germline CDR1 is SGHTA and CDR2 FQGNSA. V was shortened by 3 bases and J by 8 bases, with 19 bases between the two germline ends. This CDR3 has 15 amino acids. The chain's CDR3 is CASSLFWDVIGGYTF. CDR3 DNA: TGTGCCAGCAGCTTGTTCTGGGATGTGATCGGGGGCTACACCTTC.

The V gene is TRBV6-5, the J gene TRBJ1-2; a weak D match, TRBD1 (5 bases). The CDR3 covers 15 residues. Germline loops: CDR1 MNHEY, CDR2 SVGAGI. V lost 0 bases to trimming and J lost 6 bases, with 14 bases between them. The CDR3 loop is CASSYSLPGSDGYTF. CDR3 bases: TGTGCCAGCAGTTACTCCTTGCCAGGGTCGGATGGCTACACCTTC.

V gene TRBV7-9 combines with J gene TRBJ2-1; the match to TRBD1 covers 7 bases. CDR3 size: 16 residues. V lost 6 bases and J lost 8; bases outside the gene matches: 16. Germline values: CDR1 SEHNR, CDR2 FQNEAQ (reference sequence). This CDR3 reads CASSYLRDRAGYEQFF. The CDR3, as DNA: TGTGCCAGCAGTTATCTAAGAGACAGGGCCGGGTATGAGCAGTTCTTC.

V gene TRBV14 combines with J gene TRBJ2-7; TRBD2 matches 9 bases. The V gene's germline CDR1 is SGHDN and CDR2 FVKESK. After removal of 1 base from V and 5 bases from J, the junction contained 9 bases not matched to a gene. This CDR3 is built from 16 residues. The CDR3 loop reads CASSQVTGLALDEQYF. The DNA for the CDR3 is TGTGCCAGCAGCCAAGTCACGGGACTAGCTTTAGACGAGCAGTACTTC.

This clone was picked up one time. The V call is TRBV27, the J call TRBJ2-3; TRBD1 matches at 8 bases. The CDR3 runs to 15 residues. The V gene's germline CDR1 is MNHEY and CDR2 SMNVEV (reference sequence). The trim removed 4 bases at V and 0 bases at J, leaving 3 bases unmatched. The CDR3 here is CASSWRTGSTDTQYF. The CDR3 nucleotides are TGTGCCAGCAGTTGGCGGACAGGGAGCACAGATACGCAGTATTTT.

The gene calls are TRBV9 and TRBJ2-4; 10 bases agree with TRBD1. The germline V gene has CDR1 SGDLS and CDR2 YYNGEE. J gave up 8 bases and V 4 bases, and 9 bases lay outside the gene matches. This CDR3 contains 15 residues. CDR3 loop: CASSTWDRGGDIQYF. The CDR3 bases are TGTGCCAGCAGCACATGGGACAGGGGCGGGGACATTCAGTACTTC. Full variable domain (rest looked up from reference TRBV9 and TRBJ2-4): DSGVTQTPKHLITATGQRVTLRCSPRSGDLSVYWYQQSLDQGLQFLIQYYNGEERAKGNILERFSAQQFPDLHSELNLSSLELGDSALYFCASSTWDRGGDIQYFGAGTRLSVL.

This CDR3 reads CASSQRPGDSGEIAKNIQYF. CDR3 coding DNA: TGCGCCAGCAGCCAACGACCGGGGGACAGTGGGGAGATAGCCAAAAACATTCAGTACTTC. The chain employs TRBV4-1 and TRBJ2-4; tentatively, D is TRBD1 (7 bases). Germline V lookup: CDR1 MGHRA, CDR2 YSYEKL. This CDR3 has 20 residues. Between the trimmed V and J ends, which lost 2 bases and 0 bases, there was a span of 23 bases.

The chain carries TRBV28 and TRBJ1-5; 8 positions match TRBD1. With V trimmed by 3 bases and J by 7 bases, 5 bases remained unmatched. This CDR3 is 14 amino acids long. Germline values: CDR1 MDHEN, CDR2 SYDVKM. The CDR3 nucleotides are TGTGCCAGCAGTTTTCAGGGGGCCGGACAGCCCCAGCATTTT. It specifies CASSFQGAGQPQHF.

As regards this clone: The same CDR3 also results from other DNA sequences found in this sample. The chain is built from TRBV5-5 and TRBJ2-7; D ambiguous. This CDR3 is built from 11 residues. V lost 4 bases and J 3 bases, leaving 5 bases between the germline ends. Germline CDR1 SGHKS, CDR2 YYEKEE (reference sequence). The CDR3 loop reads CASSLGYEQYF. CDR3 nucleotides: TGTGCCAGCAGCCTGGGCTACGAGCAGTACTTC.

The rearrangement joins TRBV27 to TRBJ2-1, with D possibly matching TRBD2 (5 bases). V shed 2 bases and J shed 5 bases, with 7 bases lying between them. CDR3 length: 13 residues. The germline gives CDR1 MNHEY, CDR2 SMNVEV (reference sequence). The DNA for the CDR3 is TGTGCCAGCAGTTTAAAGGAGGACAATGAGCAGTTCTTC. Protein product: CASSLKEDNEQFF.

CDR3 residues: CSVEKPLDSAEAFF. The CDR3 coding sequence is TGCAGCGTTGAAAAGCCCTTAGACAGTGCTGAAGCTTTCTTT. The V and J genes are TRBV29-1 and TRBJ1-1; TRBD1 might be the D (5 bases). Germline loops: CDR1 SQVTM, CDR2 ANQGSEA. The CDR3 sequence is 14 residues long. V was clipped by 2 bases and J by 6 bases, with 16 bases between them.

This clone has just a few counts. This chain connects TRBV2 to TRBJ2-3; 10 bases fit TRBD2. Germline loops: CDR1 SNHLY, CDR2 FYNNEI. This CDR3 comprises 15 residues. V dropped 8 bases and J dropped 4; count of bases not matched to a gene: 9. The CDR3 sequence is CASSSGRVNSDTQYF. The CDR3, as DNA: TGTGCCAGCTCCAGCGGGAGGGTCAATTCAGATACGCAGTATTTT.

V and J are TRBV5-1 and TRBJ2-5; D is ambiguous. The ends were cut back, 3 bases at V and 2 bases at J, with 5 bases in the middle. The germline gives CDR1 SGHRS, CDR2 YFSETQ. This CDR3 region has 12 residues. The CDR3 coding sequence is TGCGCCAGCAGCTCTGAACAAGAGACCCAGTACTTC. It specifies CASSSEQETQYF.

The V gene is TRBV13, the J gene TRBJ2-7; D gene unclear. Trimming pared 8 bases from V and 4 bases from J, leaving 15 bases between. The CDR3 sequence is 13 residues long. CDR1 PRHDT and CDR2 FYEKMQ come from the germline V gene (reference sequence). CDR3 coding DNA: TGTGCCAGCTCCGAGGTCCGGGTGTACGAGCAGTACTTC. Its protein product is CASSEVRVYEQYF.

The chain links TRBV2 to TRBJ2-7; the D gene could be TRBD1 or TRBD2 (6 bases each). Trimming removed 3 bases at V and 0 bases at J, with 18 bases between. The CDR3 consists of 17 residues. CDR1 and CDR2 from the germline V gene are SNHLY and FYNNEI. This chain's CDR3 is CASSEWGGAGASYEQYF. DNA for the CDR3: TGTGCCAGCAGTGAGTGGGGAGGAGCAGGGGCCTCCTACGAGCAGTACTTC.

The chain combines TRBV7-9 with TRBJ2-6, with 7 bases matching TRBD2. The ends lost 5 bases at V and 3 bases at J; junction bases unmatched: 16. Germline V gene data show CDR1 as SEHNR and CDR2 as FQNEAQ (reference sequence). This CDR3 comprises 19 residues. The CDR3 nucleotides read TGTGCCAGCAGCCAAACCCGGGCTAGCGGAAAGTTTGGGGCCAACGTCCTGACTTTC. Its protein product is CASSQTRASGKFGANVLTF.

The chain couples TRBV28 to TRBJ1-5; D might be TRBD1 (5 bases). This CDR3 is 16 amino acids long. V was shortened by 3 bases and J by 7 bases, with 19 bases between the two germline ends. Germline V gene sequence: CDR1 MDHEN, CDR2 SYDVKM. Here the CDR3 DNA reads TGTGCCAGCAGTTTTCGGCCGGGGCAGAAGTACCAGCCCCAGCATTTT. It specifies CASSFRPGQKYQPQHF.

V gene TRBV9 combines with J gene TRBJ1-1; D unresolved. The CDR3 loop spans 14 amino acids. Per the germline V gene, CDR1 is SGDLS and CDR2 is YYNGEE. Trimming cost V 0 bases and J 5 bases, with 11 bases left between them. The CDR3 DNA follows: TGTGCCAGCAGCGTAGACGGACGAACGACTGAAGCTTTCTTT. This gives the protein CASSVDGRTTEAFF.

This chain joins TRBV7-6 and TRBJ1-4; the D is unclear. Germline V gene sequence: CDR1 SGHVS, CDR2 FNYEAQ. This CDR3 contains 15 residues. Between the trimmed V and J ends, which lost 6 bases and 0 bases, there was a span of 11 bases. The CDR3 DNA reads as TGTGCCAGCAGTCTGACCGTGGCAACTAATGAAAAACTGTTTTTT. The encoded protein is CASSLTVATNEKLFF.

This chain joins TRBV11-2 and TRBJ2-3; 9 positions agree with TRBD2. After removal of 1 base from V and 0 bases from J, the junction contained 2 bases not matched to a gene. Germline V lookup: CDR1 SGHAT, CDR2 FQNNGV. CDR3 length equals 16 residues. CDR3 nucleotide sequence: TGTGCCAGCAGCTTAGTGGGACTAGCTAGCACAGATACGCAGTATTTT. It encodes CASSLVGLASTDTQYF.

The genes are TRBV7-9 and TRBJ2-1; a weak D match, TRBD2 (7 bases). This CDR3 is 14 amino acids long. V was shortened by 4 bases and J by 10 bases, with 17 bases between the two germline ends. Germline CDR1 and CDR2: SEHNR and FQNEAQ (reference sequence). The CDR3 region is CASSWDARGREQFF. The CDR3 nucleotides are TGTGCCAGCAGCTGGGACGCGCGGGGGCGGGAGCAGTTCTTC.

The V call is TRBV11-2, the J call TRBJ2-5; 8 nucleotides agree with TRBD2. Trimming at V came to 3 bases and at J to 2 bases, leaving 5 bases not matched to a gene. CDR3 length: 15 amino acids. The germline gives CDR1 SGHAT, CDR2 FQNNGV. The CDR3 DNA follows: TGTGCCAGCAGCTTGGGTCGGGAGGGACAAGAGACCCAGTACTTC. It is translated as CASSLGREGQETQYF.